The clone carrying this TCR beta chain was seen only a few times. RNA was isolated and reverse transcribed to cDNA, the sequencing template. Data came from immunoSEQ multiplex PCR; TCRdb stores just in-frame clones and leaves some out. The data show around 140,000 clones, with 45% to 60% seen just once and about 16% held by the top ten. The sample belongs to a study of CD8+ T cells in alopecia areata. Documented treatment: oral pan-JAK inhibitor, 5-10 mg twice daily. V lost 5 bases, J lost 6 bases, and 8 bases stayed unmatched. Germline CDR1 reads SEHNR; CDR2 reads FQNEAQ (reference sequence). This CDR3 has 15 amino acids.

Here the sequenced sample was CD8+ T cells sorted from blood, taken at week 4, from a patient treated with tofacitinib. This sequence originates from a human donor with alopecia areata. The chain has TRBV7-9 and TRBJ2-3; TRBD1 matches 10 bases. DNA for the CDR3: TGTGCCAGCAGCCCCGGGGACAGGGGTACGGATACGCAGTATTTT. Translated, it gives CASSPGDRGTDTQYF.